Shown below are 28 T cell receptor beta chains from a single sample sequenced in a study of OX40 agonist ivuxolimab in advanced cancers. Repertoires were generated with immunoSEQ multiplex PCR, while TCRdb's copy carries only in-frame clones and drops some. The sample records about 110,000 clones, 75% to 95% being singletons. The sequencing used CD4+ or CD8+ T cells sorted from blood, collected in a trial of the OX40 agonist ivuxolimab. The receptors come from an adult with an advanced solid tumor such as melanoma, head and neck, liver or kidney cancer.

V gene TRBV19 combines with J gene TRBJ1-2, with D possibly being TRBD1 (6 bases). The CDR3 consists of 13 residues. Germline CDR1 and CDR2: LNHDA and SQIVND (reference sequence). Trimming took off 6 bases at V and 5 bases at J, with 13 bases between the two ends. As DNA, the CDR3 is TGTGCCAGTAGCCTACAGGGATTTTATGGCTACACCTTC. Protein product: CASSLQGFYGYTF. The full variable domain, with the rest looked up from reference TRBV19 and TRBJ1-2, is DGGITQSPKYLFRKEGQNVTLSCEQNLNHDAMYWYRQDPGQGLRLIYYSQIVNDFQKGDIAEGYSVSREKKESFPLTVTSAQKNPTAFYLCASSLQGFYGYTFGSGTRLTVV.

The rearrangement uses TRBV6-5 and TRBJ1-5, with D possibly TRBD1 on 6 matching bases. V was clipped by 5 bases and J by 4 bases, with 12 bases between them. The length of the CDR3 is 14 residues. CDR1 and CDR2 from the germline V gene are MNHEY and SVGAGI. CDR3: CASSRRQGNQPQHF. The DNA of the CDR3 is TGTGCCAGCAGTCGGAGGCAGGGGAATCAGCCCCAGCATTTT.

This clone has just one count. This chain links TRBV11-2 with TRBJ2-7; 8 positions match TRBD1. The trim removed 5 bases at V and 3 bases at J, leaving 6 bases unmatched. The CDR3 sequence is 14 residues long. Germline lookup yields CDR1 SGHAT and CDR2 FQNNGV. As DNA, the CDR3 is TGTGCCAGCAGCCCCGACAGGGGCGGCTACGAGCAGTACTTC. This translates into CASSPDRGGYEQYF.

For the CDR3, the DNA is TGTGCCAGCAGTTTAGCGGAGTTGAACACTGAAGCTTTCTTT. Amino acid sequence: CASSLAELNTEAFF. The V gene is TRBV28, the J gene TRBJ1-1; D unclear. Germline V gives CDR1 MDHEN, CDR2 SYDVKM. Trimming removed 2 bases at V and 0 bases at J, with 7 bases between. The CDR3 consists of 14 residues.

The chain is built from TRBV29-1 and TRBJ1-2, with TRBD1 matching over 9 bases. Germline V gene sequence: CDR1 SQVTM, CDR2 ANQGSEA. The CDR3 is 17 residues long. J was trimmed by 1 base and V by 6 bases; bases with no gene match: 15. CDR3 bases: TGCAGCGTGACGAACTCCGGGACAGGGAGAATTAACTATGGCTACACCTTC. It encodes CSVTNSGTGRINYGYTF. The whole variable domain, filled in from reference TRBV29-1 and TRBJ1-2, reads SAVISQKPSRDICQRGTSLTIQCQVDSQVTMMFWYRQQPGQSLTLIATANQGSEATYESGFVIDKFPISRPNLTFSTLTVSNMSPEDSSIYLCSVTNSGTGRINYGYTFGSGTRLTVV.

This clone showed up just once. The CDR3 region has the DNA TGTGCCAGCAAGAAGACGGGAGACAATGAGCAGTTCTTC. Translated: CASKKTGDNEQFF. The chain is built from TRBV2 and TRBJ2-1, with D perhaps matching TRBD2 (6 bases). Trimming left V 7 bases short and J 5 bases short, with 12 bases between. The CDR3 consists of 13 residues. Germline V gives CDR1 SNHLY, CDR2 FYNNEI.

The J gene is TRBJ1-5, the V gene TRBV6-5, with 7 nucleotides matching TRBD1. The trim removed 6 bases at V and 7 bases at J, leaving 9 bases unmatched. Germline V gene data show CDR1 as MNHEY and CDR2 as SVGAGI. This CDR3 is 14 amino acids long. CDR3 protein: CASRTTGITQPQHF. DNA of the CDR3: TGTGCCAGCAGAACGACAGGGATTACACAGCCCCAGCATTTT.

V usage is TRBV6-6 and J usage is TRBJ1-2; D possibly corresponds to TRBD1 (5 bases). With 6 bases removed from V and 2 bases from J, the gap between germline ends came to 13 bases. CDR3 size: 14 residues. Germline values: CDR1 MNHNY, CDR2 SVGAGI (reference sequence). Here the CDR3 DNA reads TGTGCCAGCAGCCCGGGACGGACGAACTATGGCTACACCTTC. Protein product: CASSPGRTNYGYTF.

For this clone: At one end, the junction sequence differs from germline, possibly due to a read error. The rearrangement joins TRBV7-7 to TRBJ2-5; D remains unclear. The CDR3 length is 12 residues. Germline V gene lookup returns CDR1 SSHAT and CDR2 FNYEAQ (reference sequence). The CDR3 loop reads CASSLQGETQYF. In nucleotides, the CDR3 is TGTGCTAGCAGCTTGCAAGGGGAGACCCAGTACTTC.

The chain is built from TRBV19 and TRBJ2-7, with 8 bases matching TRBD2. CDR1 and CDR2 (germline): LNHDA, SQIVND (reference sequence). This CDR3 has 14 amino acids. Losses at the gene ends were 5 bases for V and 1 base for J; bases not matched to a gene: 4. CDR3 residues: CASSSGGPSYEQYF. CDR3 in DNA: TGTGCCAGTAGTTCGGGGGGGCCTTCCTACGAGCAGTACTTC. Supplemented by reference TRBV19 and TRBJ2-7, the full variable domain reads DGGITQSPKYLFRKEGQNVTLSCEQNLNHDAMYWYRQDPGQGLRLIYYSQIVNDFQKGDIAEGYSVSREKKESFPLTVTSAQKNPTAFYLCASSSGGPSYEQYFGPGTRLTVT.

This sequence joins TRBV7-9 and TRBJ2-5, with 8 bases lining up with TRBD1. Germline lookup yields CDR1 SEHNR and CDR2 FQNEAQ (reference sequence). CDR3 length equals 15 residues. V trimming: 7 bases; J trimming: 5 bases; junction bases outside the gene matches: 12. The CDR3 sequence is CASTDPQGAGETQYF. The CDR3, as DNA: TGTGCCAGCACCGACCCTCAGGGGGCGGGTGAGACCCAGTACTTC.

This chain joins TRBV28 and TRBJ1-5; D uncertain. Deletions cut 4 bases from V and 1 base from J, with 14 bases between. The CDR3 runs to 16 residues. Germline loops: CDR1 MDHEN, CDR2 SYDVKM. The CDR3 loop reads CASSSSSGMSNQPQHF. The CDR3 nucleotides read TGTGCCAGCAGTTCATCTTCTGGGATGAGCAATCAGCCCCAGCATTTT.

J is TRBJ2-1 and V is TRBV4-3; 7 bases match TRBD2. The germline gives CDR1 LGHNA, CDR2 YSLEER. With V trimmed by 3 bases and J by 6 bases, 8 bases remained unmatched. The CDR3 is made up of 15 amino acids. CDR3 amino acids: CASSHPGLVINEQFF. The CDR3 DNA reads as TGCGCCAGCAGCCATCCCGGACTAGTCATCAATGAGCAGTTCTTC.

This chain uses TRBV5-4 with TRBJ2-2; no clear D. Trimming removed 0 bases from V and 9 bases from J, with 6 bases in between. The germline V gene encodes CDR1 SGHNT and CDR2 YYREEE (reference sequence). CDR3 size: 12 residues. The CDR3 DNA sequence: TGTGCCAGCAGCTTGGGGCATAGGGAGCTGTTTTTT. This gives the protein CASSLGHRELFF.

This clone appeared once. The chain couples TRBV30 to TRBJ2-7; TRBD1 aligns across 9 bases. The V gene's germline CDR1 is GTSNPN and CDR2 SVGIG (reference sequence). The V segment lost 8 bases and the J segment 5 bases; nucleotides outside the gene matches: 13. This CDR3 is built from 14 residues. The CDR3, as DNA: TGTGCCACCCGTGCGGGGACAGGGTTCCACGAGCAGTACTTC. It specifies CATRAGTGFHEQYF.

The V and J genes are TRBV5-8 and TRBJ2-7; possibly TRBD1 for D (6 bases). The germline V and J ends were trimmed by 2 bases and 4 bases, with 13 bases remaining between them. The germline CDR1 and CDR2 sequences are SGHTS and YDEGEE. The CDR3 contains 14 residues. CDR3 coding DNA: TGTGCCAGCAGCTTCAGGGGCACAGGGTACGAGCAGTACTTC. Its protein is CASSFRGTGYEQYF. Full variable domain (outside the CDR3, taken from reference TRBV5-8 and TRBJ2-7): EAGVTQSPTHLIKTRGQQATLRCSPISGHTSVYWYQQALGLGLQFLLWYDEGEERNRGNFPPRFSGRQFPNYSSELNVNALELEDSALYLCASSFRGTGYEQYFGPGTRLTVT.

The CDR3 loop reads CASSSPLGQGKAEQFF. The CDR3 DNA follows: TGTGCCAGCAGTTCACCCTTGGGACAGGGAAAAGCCGAGCAGTTCTTC. This sequence joins TRBV28 and TRBJ2-1; 9 nucleotides match TRBD1. Germline values: CDR1 MDHEN, CDR2 SYDVKM. The junction had 14 bases not matched to a gene; V was cut back by 4 bases and J by 10 bases. The CDR3 runs 16 residues. Full variable domain (remainder filled in from reference TRBV28 and TRBJ2-1): DVKVTQSSRYLVKRTGEKVFLECVQDMDHENMFWYRQDPGLGLRLIYFSYDVKMKEKGDIPEGYSVSREKKERFSLILESASTNQTSMYLCASSSPLGQGKAEQFFGPGTRLTVL.

Notes on this clone: The identical CDR3 is also encoded by other nucleotide sequences in the sample. This sequence joins TRBV5-6 and TRBJ2-7; the D gene could be TRBD1 or TRBD2 (5 bases each). Trimming stripped 2 bases from V and 2 bases from J, with 8 bases between. CDR3 size: 13 residues. Per the germline V gene, CDR1 is SGHDT and CDR2 is YYEEEE. CDR3 bases: TGTGCCAGCAGCTTCGGGACGGCCTACGAGCAGTACTTC. Translated, it gives CASSFGTAYEQYF.

This chain uses TRBV5-1 with TRBJ1-4; D not resolved. This CDR3 is 15 amino acids long. V gave up 2 bases and J gave up 0 bases, with 8 bases separating them. From germline, CDR1 is SGHRS and CDR2 YFSETQ. The CDR3 DNA follows: TGCGCCAGCAGCTTATTTCGAGCAACTAATGAAAAACTGTTTTTT. Translating gives CASSLFRATNEKLFF. Combining the CDR3 with reference TRBV5-1 and TRBJ1-4 gives the whole variable domain KAGVTQTPRYLIKTRGQQVTLSCSPISGHRSVSWYQQTPGQGLQFLFEYFSETQRNKGNFPGRFSGRQFSNSRSEMNVSTLELGDSALYLCASSLFRATNEKLFFGSGTQLSVL.

The chain has TRBV28 and TRBJ2-3, with D perhaps being TRBD1 or TRBD2 (7 bases each). The CDR3 contains 15 residues. V gave up 3 bases and J gave up 3 bases, with 13 bases separating them. Germline CDR1 MDHEN, CDR2 SYDVKM. In DNA, the CDR3 is TGTGCCAGCAGTTTTCCGCAGGGGGGGACAGATACGCAGTATTTT. Translating it yields CASSFPQGGTDTQYF.

The chain uses TRBV10-1 and TRBJ2-7; D is ambiguous. Looked up from germline, CDR1 is WNHNN and CDR2 is SYGVQD (reference sequence). Trimming took off 6 bases at V and 3 bases at J, with 21 bases between the two ends. The CDR3 loop spans 16 amino acids. CDR3 in DNA: TGCGCCAGCAGAATTTTCTGGAGTAACGGATACTACGAGCAGTACTTC. Its protein product is CASRIFWSNGYYEQYF.

The chain carries TRBV28 and TRBJ2-4, with TRBD2 identical over 7 bases. This CDR3 is 15 amino acids long. CDR1 and CDR2 (germline): MDHEN, SYDVKM. V gave up 3 bases and J gave up 1 base; unmatched junction bases: 3. This CDR3 is CASSLGGNAKNIQYF. The DNA for the CDR3 is TGTGCCAGCAGTTTGGGAGGGAACGCCAAAAACATTCAGTACTTC.

This clone was seen a handful of times. This chain uses TRBV18 with TRBJ1-2, with a weak D call TRBD1 (6 bases). This CDR3 comprises 13 residues. V lost 5 bases, J lost 6 bases, and 13 bases lay in between. Germline V gives CDR1 KGHSH, CDR2 LQKENI. The CDR3 region is CASSAGTRDGYTF. The CDR3 DNA sequence: TGTGCCAGCTCAGCCGGGACAAGGGATGGCTACACCTTC.

A few counts support this clone. The chain carries TRBV11-2 and TRBJ1-6; D is possibly TRBD1 (6 bases). This CDR3 is 16 amino acids long. CDR1 and CDR2 from the germline V gene are SGHAT and FQNNGV. The ends were cut back, 3 bases at V and 10 bases at J, with 19 bases in the middle. This CDR3 reads CASSLEDRGLKSPLHF. The CDR3 coding sequence is TGTGCCAGCAGCTTGGAGGACAGAGGCCTAAAATCACCCCTCCACTTT.

V is TRBV7-2 and J is TRBJ2-1, with TRBD1 identical over 7 bases. Trimming cost V 3 bases and J 2 bases; bases outside gene matches: 1. The CDR3 sequence is 14 residues long. The germline V gene has CDR1 SGHTA and CDR2 FQGNSA. This chain's CDR3 is CASSFGQAYNEQFF. The CDR3 region has the DNA TGTGCCAGCAGCTTCGGACAGGCCTACAATGAGCAGTTCTTC.

This clone is a singleton in its sample. V usage is TRBV4-1 and J usage is TRBJ2-2, with D unclear. This CDR3 has 14 amino acids. Germline V gene lookup returns CDR1 MGHRA and CDR2 YSYEKL. The V and J ends lost 0 bases and 7 bases respectively, with 9 bases between them. CDR3 loop: CASSQDLGIGELFF. In nucleotides, the CDR3 is TGCGCCAGCAGCCAAGATCTGGGGATCGGGGAGCTGTTTTTT.

The chain is built from TRBV7-8 and TRBJ2-3; no clear D. CDR3 length: 15 residues. Germline V lookup: CDR1 SGHVS, CDR2 FQNEAQ. V lost 2 bases and J 4 bases, leaving 13 bases between the germline ends. The CDR3 here is CASSLQALGPDTQYF. The CDR3 DNA follows: TGTGCCAGCAGCTTACAGGCACTTGGCCCAGATACGCAGTATTTT.

CDR3 region: CASRVRNEKLFF. The DNA of the CDR3 is TGTGCCAGTCGTGTTCGGAATGAAAAACTGTTTTTT. The chain joins TRBV19 to TRBJ1-4; no definite D call. This CDR3 has 12 residues. Trimming shortened V by 8 bases and J by 5 bases, and 9 bases separated the two germline ends. CDR1 is LNHDA, CDR2 SQIVND, per germline (reference sequence).